The rows below give T cell receptor beta chains drawn from one sample of a study of blood T cell repertoires in COVID-19. Profiled with immunoSEQ multiplex PCR; TCRdb holds only in-frame clones, not every one. The profile shows about 240,000 clones, more than 85% of them singletons. Sequenced input: peripheral blood. The origin of the receptors is an older woman with active or convalescent COVID-19. The CDR3 runs from the conserved cysteine through the conserved F or W. The D gene is left open where the match is weak. Some rows have no size entry. The others give once, few or many, or a class for an expanded clone.

J: TRBJ1-2
D: .
V: TRBV7-9
size: once
DNA: TGTGCCAGCAGCTTAGTTTCGACAGCGTATGGCTACACCTTC
CDR3: CASSLVSTAYGYTF

J: TRBJ1-1
D: TRBD1
V: TRBV19
size: .
DNA: TGTGCCAGTAGTATGAGAAGGGGGCGGGAAGCTTTCTTT
CDR3: CASSMRRGREAFF

J: TRBJ2-6
D: .
V: TRBV9
size: .
DNA: TGTGCCAGCAGCGTAGCCCAGACATCTGGAGGGGCTGGGGCCAACGTCCTGACTTTC
CDR3: CASSVAQTSGGAGANVLTF

J: TRBJ2-1
D: TRBD2
V: TRBV6-5
size: .
DNA: TGTGCCAGCAGGCCTAGCGGGGGGGGCCTCGAGCAGTTCTTC
CDR3: CASRPSGGGLEQFF

J: TRBJ1-1
D: .
V: TRBV11-2
size: .
DNA: TGTGCCAGCAGCTCCCAGGGGAGCACTGAAGCTTTCTTT
CDR3: CASSSQGSTEAFF

J: TRBJ2-1
D: .
V: TRBV6-4
size: .
DNA: TGTGCCAGCAGTGGGAGTAGTCGGGGAAATGAGCAGTTCTTC
CDR3: CASSGSSRGNEQFF

J: TRBJ1-3
D: .
V: TRBV3-1/TRBV3-2
size: few
DNA: TGTGCCAGCAGCCAAGGGACACCCAGCTCTGGAAACACCATATATTTT
CDR3: CASSQGTPSSGNTIYF

J: TRBJ1-1
D: .
V: TRBV20-1
size: .
DNA: TGCAGTGCTAGTTCACAGAAAGAAGCTTTCTTT
CDR3: CSASSQKEAFF

J: TRBJ2-2
D: TRBD1
V: TRBV7-9
size: .
DNA: TGTGCCAGCAAAGGAGGGCTCACAACAGGGGGCGTCACCGGGGAGCTGTTTTTT
CDR3: CASKGGLTTGGVTGELFF

J: TRBJ2-1
D: TRBD2
V: TRBV3-1/TRBV3-2
size: .
DNA: TGTGCCAGCAGCCAACGGGGGCGGGGGGACAATGAGCAGTTCTTC
CDR3: CASSQRGRGDNEQFF

J: TRBJ1-2
D: .
V: TRBV4-1
size: .
DNA: TGCGCCAGCAGCCAAGATTGGAGAGGGACAATGGGTCTGAACTATGGCTACACCTTC
CDR3: CASSQDWRGTMGLNYGYTF

J: TRBJ2-5
D: .
V: TRBV3-1/TRBV3-2
size: few
DNA: TGTGCCAGCAGCCAAGGGGCGGGCTGGGGTGAGACCCAGTACTTC
CDR3: CASSQGAGWGETQYF

J: TRBJ1-1
D: TRBD1
V: TRBV6-2/TRBV6-3
size: .
DNA: TGTGCCAGCAGTCCCGGGACAGCCGAGGCTGAAGCTTTCTTT
CDR3: CASSPGTAEAEAFF

J: TRBJ1-1
D: .
V: TRBV5-6
size: .
DNA: TGTGCCAGCAGCAGGGACACATGGGAAGCTTTCTTT
CDR3: CASSRDTWEAFF

J: TRBJ1-2
D: TRBD1
V: TRBV18
size: .
DNA: TGTGCCAGCTCACCACAGGGACAGCCGTATGGCTACACCTTC
CDR3: CASSPQGQPYGYTF

J: TRBJ1-2
D: TRBD1
V: TRBV19
size: .
DNA: TGTGCCAGTAGTCTCCGACAGGGGGGATCCTATGGCTACACCTTC
CDR3: CASSLRQGGSYGYTF

J: TRBJ1-3
D: .
V: TRBV12-5
size: .
DNA: TGTGCTAGTGGTTCCAGCTCTGGAAACACCATATATTTT
CDR3: CASGSSSGNTIYF